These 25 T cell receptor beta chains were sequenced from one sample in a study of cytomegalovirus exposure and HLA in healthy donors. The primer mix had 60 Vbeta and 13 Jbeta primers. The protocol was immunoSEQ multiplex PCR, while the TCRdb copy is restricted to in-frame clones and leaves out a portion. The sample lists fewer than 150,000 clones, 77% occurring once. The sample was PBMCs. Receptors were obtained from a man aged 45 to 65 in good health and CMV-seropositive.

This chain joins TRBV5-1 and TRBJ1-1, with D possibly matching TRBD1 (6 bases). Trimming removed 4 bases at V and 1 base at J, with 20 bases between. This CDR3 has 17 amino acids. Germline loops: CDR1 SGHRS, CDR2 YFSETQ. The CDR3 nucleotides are TGCGCCAGCAGCCCCCTCCCCAGGGGCGGAAAGAACACTGAAGCTTTCTTT. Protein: CASSPLPRGGKNTEAFF.

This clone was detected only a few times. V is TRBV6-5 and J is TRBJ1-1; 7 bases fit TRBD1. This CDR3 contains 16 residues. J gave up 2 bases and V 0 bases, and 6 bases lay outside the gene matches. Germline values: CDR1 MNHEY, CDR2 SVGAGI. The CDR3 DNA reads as TGTGCCAGCAGTTACTCGAGTAAAGGGGGCAACACTGAAGCTTTCTTT. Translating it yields CASSYSSKGGNTEAFF.

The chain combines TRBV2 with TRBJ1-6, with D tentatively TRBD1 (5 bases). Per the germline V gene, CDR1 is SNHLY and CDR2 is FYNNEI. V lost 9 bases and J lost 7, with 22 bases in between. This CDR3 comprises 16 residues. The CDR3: CASKGRIGGKNSPLHF. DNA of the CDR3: TGTGCCAGTAAAGGCCGGATTGGGGGGAAGAATTCACCCCTCCACTTT.

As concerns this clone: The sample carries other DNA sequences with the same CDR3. CDR3 in amino acids: CASSLQGGGTEAFF. The DNA of the CDR3 is TGTGCCAGCAGCTTGCAGGGCGGGGGCACTGAAGCTTTCTTT. J is TRBJ1-1 and V is TRBV5-4; tentative D call: TRBD1 (5 bases). This CDR3 is built from 14 residues. V gave up 1 base and J gave up 4 bases, with 11 bases separating them. The V gene's germline CDR1 is SGHNT and CDR2 YYREEE (reference sequence).

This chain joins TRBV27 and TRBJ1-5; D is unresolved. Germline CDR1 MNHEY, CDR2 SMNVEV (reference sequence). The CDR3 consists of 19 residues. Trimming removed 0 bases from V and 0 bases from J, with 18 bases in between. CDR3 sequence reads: CASSLSVGRSGYSNQPQHF. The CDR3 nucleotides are TGTGCCAGCAGTTTATCGGTCGGCCGGTCGGGGTATAGCAATCAGCCCCAGCATTTT.

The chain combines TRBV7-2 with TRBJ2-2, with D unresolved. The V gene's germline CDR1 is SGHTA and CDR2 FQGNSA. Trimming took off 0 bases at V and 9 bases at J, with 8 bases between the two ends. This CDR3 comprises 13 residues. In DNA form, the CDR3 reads TGTGCCAGCAGCTTAGCCTCTCGTTGGGAGCTGTTTTTT. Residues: CASSLASRWELFF.

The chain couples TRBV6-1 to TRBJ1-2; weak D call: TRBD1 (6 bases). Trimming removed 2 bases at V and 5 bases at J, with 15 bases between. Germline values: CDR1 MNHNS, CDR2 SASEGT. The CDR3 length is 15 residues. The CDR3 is CASSEIGGAGYGYTF. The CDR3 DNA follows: TGTGCCAGCAGTGAAATTGGGGGGGCAGGATATGGCTACACCTTC.

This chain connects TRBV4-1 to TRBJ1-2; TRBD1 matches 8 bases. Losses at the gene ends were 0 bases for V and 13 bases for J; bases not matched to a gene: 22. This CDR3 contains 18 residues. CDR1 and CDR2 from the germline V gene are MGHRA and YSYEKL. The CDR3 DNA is TGCGCCAGCAGCCAAGATCGGCTTGGGCCAGGGGGCGCTGGATCGGGCACCTTC. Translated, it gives CASSQDRLGPGGAGSGTF.

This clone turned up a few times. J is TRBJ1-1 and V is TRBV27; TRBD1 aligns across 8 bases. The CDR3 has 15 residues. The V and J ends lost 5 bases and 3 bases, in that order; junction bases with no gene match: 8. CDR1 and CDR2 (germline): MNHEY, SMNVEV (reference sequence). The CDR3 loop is CASSPGQGSDTEAFF. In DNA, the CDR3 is TGTGCCAGCAGTCCAGGACAGGGTTCGGACACTGAAGCTTTCTTT.

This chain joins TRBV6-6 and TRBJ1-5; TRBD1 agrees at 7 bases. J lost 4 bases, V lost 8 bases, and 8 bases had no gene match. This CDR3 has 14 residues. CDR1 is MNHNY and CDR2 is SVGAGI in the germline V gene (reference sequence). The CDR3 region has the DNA TGTGCCAGCGCGCCCGGGACAGAAAATCAGCCCCAGCATTTT. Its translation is CASAPGTENQPQHF.

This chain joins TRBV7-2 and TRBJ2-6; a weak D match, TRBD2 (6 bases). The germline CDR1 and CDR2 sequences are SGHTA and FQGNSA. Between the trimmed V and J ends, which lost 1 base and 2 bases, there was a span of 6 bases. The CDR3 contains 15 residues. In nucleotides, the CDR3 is TGTGCCAGCAGCTTAGGACTAGCTGGGGCCAACGTCCTGACTTTC. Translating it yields CASSLGLAGANVLTF. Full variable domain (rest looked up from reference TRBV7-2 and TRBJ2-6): GAGVSQSPSNKVTEKGKDVELRCDPISGHTALYWYRQSLGQGLEFLIYFQGNSAPDKSGLPSDRFSAERTGGSVSTLTIQRTQQEDSAVYLCASSLGLAGANVLTFGAGSRLTVL.

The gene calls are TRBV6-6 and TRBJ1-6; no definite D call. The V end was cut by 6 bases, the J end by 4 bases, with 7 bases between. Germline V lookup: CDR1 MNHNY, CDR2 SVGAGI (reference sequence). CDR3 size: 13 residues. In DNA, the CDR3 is TGTGCCAGCAGGTCCCAGTATAATTCACCCCTCCACTTT. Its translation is CASRSQYNSPLHF.

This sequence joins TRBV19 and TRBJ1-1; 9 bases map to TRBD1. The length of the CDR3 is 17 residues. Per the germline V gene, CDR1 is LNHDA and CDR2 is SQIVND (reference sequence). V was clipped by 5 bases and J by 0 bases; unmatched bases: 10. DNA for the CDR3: TGTGCCAGTAGTCCAGACAGGGGGATCACCCTGAACACTGAAGCTTTCTTT. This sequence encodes CASSPDRGITLNTEAFF.

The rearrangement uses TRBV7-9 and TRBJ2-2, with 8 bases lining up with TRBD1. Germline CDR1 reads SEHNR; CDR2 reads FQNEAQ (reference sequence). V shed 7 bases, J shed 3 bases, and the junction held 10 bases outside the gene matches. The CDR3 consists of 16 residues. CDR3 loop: CASTPSRGRDTGELFF. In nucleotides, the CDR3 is TGTGCCAGCACCCCCTCCAGGGGGCGCGACACCGGGGAGCTGTTTTTT.

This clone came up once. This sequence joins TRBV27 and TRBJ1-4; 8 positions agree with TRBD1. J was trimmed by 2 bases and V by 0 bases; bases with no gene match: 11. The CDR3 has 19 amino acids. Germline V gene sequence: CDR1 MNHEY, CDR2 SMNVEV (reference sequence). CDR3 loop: CASSLSVAGGLPTNEKLFF. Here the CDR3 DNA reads TGTGCCAGCAGTTTATCGGTGGCAGGGGGCCTCCCCACTAATGAAAAACTGTTTTTT.

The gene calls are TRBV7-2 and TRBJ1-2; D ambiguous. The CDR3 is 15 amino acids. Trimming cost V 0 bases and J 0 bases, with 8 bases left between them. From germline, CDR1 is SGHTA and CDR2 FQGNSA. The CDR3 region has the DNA TGTGCCAGCAGCTTAGCGGCAGACTCTAACTATGGCTACACCTTC. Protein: CASSLAADSNYGYTF.

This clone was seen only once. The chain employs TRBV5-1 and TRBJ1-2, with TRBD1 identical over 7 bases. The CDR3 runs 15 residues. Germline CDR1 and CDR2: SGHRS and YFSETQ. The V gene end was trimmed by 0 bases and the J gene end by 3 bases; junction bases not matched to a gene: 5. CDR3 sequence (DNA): TGCGCCAGCAGCTTGGGGGGACAGCGGCACTATGGCTACACCTTC. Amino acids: CASSLGGQRHYGYTF.

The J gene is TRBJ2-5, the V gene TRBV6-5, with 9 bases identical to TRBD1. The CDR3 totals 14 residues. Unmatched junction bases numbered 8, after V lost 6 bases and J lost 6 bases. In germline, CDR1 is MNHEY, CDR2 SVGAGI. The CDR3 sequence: CASRGTGLLKTQYF. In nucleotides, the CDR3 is TGTGCCAGCAGAGGGACAGGGTTATTAAAGACCCAGTACTTC.

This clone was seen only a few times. The DNA for the CDR3 is TGTGCCAGCAGTACACAGCACTCTGGAAACACCATATATTTT. This sequence encodes CASSTQHSGNTIYF. The chain carries TRBV6-5 and TRBJ1-3; no firm D call. V lost 5 bases and J lost 0, with 8 bases in between. From germline, CDR1 is MNHEY and CDR2 SVGAGI. The CDR3 length is 14 residues.

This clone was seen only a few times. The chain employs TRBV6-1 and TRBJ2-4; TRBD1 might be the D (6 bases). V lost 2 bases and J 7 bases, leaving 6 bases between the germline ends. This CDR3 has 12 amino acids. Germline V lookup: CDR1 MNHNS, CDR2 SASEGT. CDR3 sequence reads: CASSEQGNIQYF. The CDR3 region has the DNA TGTGCCAGCAGTGAACAGGGGAACATTCAGTACTTC.

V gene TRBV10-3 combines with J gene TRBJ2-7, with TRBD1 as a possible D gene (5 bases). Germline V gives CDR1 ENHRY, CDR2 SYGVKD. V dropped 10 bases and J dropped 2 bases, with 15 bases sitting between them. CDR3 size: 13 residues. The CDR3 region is CATRGGRAYEQYF. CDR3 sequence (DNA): TGTGCCACTCGAGGTGGCAGGGCCTACGAGCAGTACTTC.

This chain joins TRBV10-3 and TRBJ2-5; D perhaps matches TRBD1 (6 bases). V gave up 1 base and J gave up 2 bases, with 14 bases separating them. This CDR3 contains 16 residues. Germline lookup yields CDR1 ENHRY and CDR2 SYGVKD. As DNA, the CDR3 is TGTGCCATCAGTGAGTACGAACAGGGCGTACAAGAGACCCAGTACTTC. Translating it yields CAISEYEQGVQETQYF.

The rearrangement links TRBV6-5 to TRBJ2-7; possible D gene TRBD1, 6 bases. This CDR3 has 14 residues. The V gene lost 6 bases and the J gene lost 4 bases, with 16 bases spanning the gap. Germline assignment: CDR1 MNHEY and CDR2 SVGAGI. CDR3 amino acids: CASRQLQGPYEQYF. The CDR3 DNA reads TGTGCCAGCAGACAACTTCAGGGGCCTTACGAGCAGTACTTC.

CDR3 loop: CASSKTLQEDSYEQYF. The CDR3 nucleotides are TGTGCCAGCAGCAAAACCCTACAGGAAGACTCCTACGAGCAGTACTTC. The chain joins TRBV21-1 to TRBJ2-7; the table's D call of TRBD1 was not tested on the DNA. TRBV21-1 is tagged as a pseudogene. CDR3 length: 16 residues.

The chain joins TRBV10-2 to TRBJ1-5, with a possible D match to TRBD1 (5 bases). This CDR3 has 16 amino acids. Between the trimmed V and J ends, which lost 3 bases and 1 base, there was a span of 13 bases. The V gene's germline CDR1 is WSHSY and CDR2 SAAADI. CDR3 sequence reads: CASSEAKGQSNQPQHF. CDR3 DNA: TGCGCCAGCAGTGAAGCGAAGGGGCAAAGCAATCAGCCCCAGCATTTT.